These T cell receptor beta chains were read from a single sample in a study of HIV-infected patients and healthy controls. TCRdb reprocessed the 5' RACE reads via MiXCR and lists one record per CDR3 protein. The sample shows around 11,000 distinct CDR3 sequences, 10% of them seen only once. The sample here was blood, taken before antiretroviral therapy. These receptors all stem from an adult with HIV infection. The CDR3 runs from the conserved cysteine through the conserved F or W. Fields, in order: D gene, V gene, J gene, clone size, CDR3 DNA, CDR3 protein. A D gene is named only where the DNA matches it firmly. Clone size is given for some rows only: seen once, a few or many times, or a class if the clone is expanded.

>NA|TRBV3-1|TRBJ2-2|NA
TGTGCCAGCAGCCAAGTCCGCGGGCCCCAGGGCACCGGGGAGCTGTTTTTT
CASSQVRGPQGTGELFF
>NA|TRBV5-1|TRBJ2-1|many
TGCGCCAGCAGCCCCGGTTCTGTAGGGAGTAGCTGGCGACTCTACAATGAGCAGTTCTTC
CASSPGSVGSSWRLYNEQFF
>NA|TRBV6-6|TRBJ2-5|many
TGTGCCAGCAGGTCACGCGGAGAGACCCAGTACTTC
CASRSRGETQYF
>NA|TRBV9|TRBJ2-5|many
TGTGCCAGCAGCACCCTATCGACAGGCAGAGAGACCCAGTACTTC
CASSTLSTGRETQYF
>TRBD2|TRBV7-9|TRBJ2-1|NA
TGTGCCAGCAGGATTGGGGGAGCGGGAGATACCTACAATGAGCAGTTCTTC
CASRIGGAGDTYNEQFF
>TRBD1|TRBV20-1|TRBJ2-6|many
TGCAGTGCTAGGAAAAATCCAGGGGGCTCTGGGGCCAACGTCCTGACTTTC
CSARKNPGGSGANVLTF
>TRBD2|TRBV7-2|TRBJ2-3|many
TGTGCCAGCAGCTTAGCGGGAGGGGCCTCAGATACGCAGTATTTT
CASSLAGGASDTQYF
>NA|TRBV7-2|TRBJ2-1|many
TGTGCCAGCAGCCCTCGCCTAGAGCAGTTCTTC
CASSPRLEQFF
>NA|TRBV5-5|TRBJ1-2|many
TGTGCCAGCAGCACGGTGACAAGCTATGGCTACACCTTC
CASSTVTSYGYTF
>TRBD1|TRBV12-5|TRBJ2-1|few
TGTGCTAGTGCCGGGACAGGGGGTATCTACAATGAGCAGTTCTTC
CASAGTGGIYNEQFF
>NA|TRBV5-5|TRBJ1-3|many
TGTGCCAGCAGCTTGGGGGAGGCATCTGGAAACACCATATATTTT
CASSLGEASGNTIYF
>TRBD1|TRBV19|TRBJ2-7|many
TGTGCCAGTAGTATTGTCCTGGGACAGGGCTACGAGCAGTACTTC
CASSIVLGQGYEQYF
>NA|TRBV3-1|TRBJ2-3|many
TGTGCCAGCAGCCAAGGTATTGGCACAGATACGCAGTATTTT
CASSQGIGTDTQYF
>NA|TRBV12-3/TRBV12-4|TRBJ2-5|many
TGTGCCAGCAGTTTAGGCCCCCCTAGCCTCCGAGGGGCAGAGACCCAGTACTTC
CASSLGPPSLRGAETQYF
>TRBD2|TRBV12-3/TRBV12-4|TRBJ2-2|few
TGTGCCAGCACCCCGACTAGCGGGAGTCCCGGGGAGCTGTTTTTT
CASTPTSGSPGELFF
>NA|TRBV7-8|TRBJ2-7|many
TGTGCCAGCTCGTCCGGCACCCCCTACGAGCAGTACTTC
CASSSGTPYEQYF
>NA|TRBV5-1|TRBJ2-3|medium-sized
TGCGCCAGCAAACGCGAGGCAGATACGCAGTATTTT
CASKREADTQYF
>TRBD2|TRBV6-5|TRBJ2-2|medium-sized
TGTGCCAGCAGTTTTAGGGGAGGGGACACCGGGGAGCTGTTTTTT
CASSFRGGDTGELFF
>NA|TRBV7-9|TRBJ2-3|NA
TGTGCCAGCAGCTTAGGACCTCTAAGGGCAGATACGCAGTATTTT
CASSLGPLRADTQYF
>NA|TRBV14|TRBJ2-1|few
TGTGCCAGCAGCCCCCTGGGGCCATCTGAGGTGCAGTTCTTC
CASSPLGPSEVQFF
>NA|TRBV13|TRBJ1-1|many
TGTGCCAGCAGCTCAAGAGAGGGGAGGGCTTTCTTT
CASSSREGRAFF
>NA|TRBV7-8|TRBJ2-7|many
TGTGCCAGCAGCTTAGCGTCAGCTTTCGAGCAGTACTTC
CASSLASAFEQYF
>TRBD1|TRBV7-8|TRBJ1-3|few
TGTGCCAGCAGCTTAGGCAGGGGGTCTGGAAACACCATATATTTT
CASSLGRGSGNTIYF
>NA|TRBV29-1|TRBJ2-3|NA
TGCAGCGTTGTCGGAGGGGGCGGTGGAACAGATACGCAGTATTTT
CSVVGGGGGTDTQYF
>NA|TRBV9|TRBJ2-3|many
TGTGCCAGCAGCGTAGCGGCAGGGAGGACAGATACGCAGTATTTT
CASSVAAGRTDTQYF
>TRBD1|TRBV7-9|TRBJ1-4|NA
TGTGCCAGCAGCAGCCGGGACAGGGATTCAGGTGAAAAACTGTTTTTT
CASSSRDRDSGEKLFF
>TRBD1|TRBV29-1|TRBJ2-1|NA
TGCAGCGCCGGACAGGGAGGCTACAATGAGCAGTTCTTC
CSAGQGGYNEQFF
>NA|TRBV9|TRBJ2-1|many
TGTGCCAGCAGCGTGAGATGGGGGAACCCTGGGGATGAGCAGTTCTTC
CASSVRWGNPGDEQFF
>TRBD1|TRBV28|TRBJ1-1|many
TGTGCCAGCAGTTTAGAGGGACAGTACACTGAAGCTTTCTTT
CASSLEGQYTEAFF
>NA|TRBV4-2|TRBJ1-1|NA
TGTGCCAGCAGCCAGGGGGGTTTAGACGGCTATGAAAAAGCTTTCTTT
CASSQGGLDGYEKAFF
>NA|TRBV20-1|TRBJ2-6|medium-sized
TGCAGTGCTAGAGATATTAAGGGGGGAAGCTCTGGGGCCAACGTCCTGACTTTC
CSARDIKGGSSGANVLTF
>NA|TRBV27|TRBJ1-5|many
TGTGCCAGCAGTTTGGAGCCTAGCAATCAGCCCCAGCATTTT
CASSLEPSNQPQHF
>NA|TRBV10-3|TRBJ1-1|many
TGTGCCGCCTCGACAGCGAACACTGAAGCTTTCTTT
CAASTANTEAFF
>TRBD1|TRBV7-3|TRBJ2-3|many
TGTGCCAGCAGCTCGCAGGGGGCGCTTGGCACAGATACGCAGTATTTT
CASSSQGALGTDTQYF
>TRBD2|TRBV7-6|TRBJ2-7|NA
TGTGCCAGCAGCCCCCTGACTAGCGGGGGGGCGAACGAGCAGTACTTC
CASSPLTSGGANEQYF
>TRBD2|TRBV19|TRBJ2-1|many
TGTGCCAGTCGTAGCGGGGCAAGCTCCTACAATGAGCAGTTCTTC
CASRSGASSYNEQFF
>TRBD1|TRBV6-5|TRBJ1-1|NA
TGTGCCATCCAGCGGGGACAGAAGAACACTGAAGCTTTCTTT
CAIQRGQKNTEAFF
>NA|TRBV29-1|TRBJ2-5|many
TGCAGCGTTGGGGCCCGAGAAAAGTACTTC
CSVGAREKYF
>TRBD2|TRBV19|TRBJ2-7|many
TGTGCCAGTAGTATAGCCGGCGGGAGGCCTATCTACGAGCAGTACTTC
CASSIAGGRPIYEQYF
>NA|TRBV25-1|TRBJ2-7|medium-sized
TGTGCCAGCCGGGATCTCTACGAGCAGTACTTC
CASRDLYEQYF
>NA|TRBV6-1|TRBJ2-3|NA
TGTGCCAGCAGTGAAGCCACAGATACGCAGTATTTT
CASSEATDTQYF
>NA|TRBV28|TRBJ1-5|many
TGTGCCAGCAGTACCGCCGGGGTAGGGTCGAGACAGCCCCAGCATTTT
CASSTAGVGSRQPQHF
>NA|TRBV5-1|TRBJ2-7|NA
TGCGCCAGCAGCTTGCAAGCTGGGGCCTACGAGCAGTACTTC
CASSLQAGAYEQYF
>TRBD1|TRBV12-3/TRBV12-4|TRBJ2-4|few
TGTGCCAGCAACCAGGGGGTGAAAAAAAACATTCAGTACTTC
CASNQGVKKNIQYF
>NA|TRBV29-1|TRBJ2-7|many
TGCAGCGTGCTGAACCCGGGACCAACCTACGAGCAGTACTTC
CSVLNPGPTYEQYF
>NA|TRBV4-3|TRBJ1-2|NA
TGCGCCAGCAGCCCCGACCCCAAGAGGGGCGGCTACACCTTC
CASSPDPKRGGYTF
>TRBD1|TRBV7-2|TRBJ2-1|many
TGTGCCAGCAGCCCCTGGGACAGCTACAATGAGCAGTTCTTC
CASSPWDSYNEQFF
>TRBD2|TRBV6-6|TRBJ2-1|medium-sized
TGTGCCAGCAGATCCGGGACTAGCGGGGAAAATGAGCAGTTCTTC
CASRSGTSGENEQFF
>NA|TRBV7-8|TRBJ2-1|many
TGTGCCAGCAGCTTAGGGGTCGGCGGGGTTTGGAGTGAGCAGTTCTTC
CASSLGVGGVWSEQFF